The 7 T cell receptor beta chains given below trace back to one sample, sequenced in a study of response to subunit inactivated influenza vaccine. TCRdb ran MiXCR on the RT-PCR reads and lists one entry per CDR3 protein. The sample lists about 530,000 distinct CDR3 sequences, over 10% occurring once. The sample was PBMCs from blood, taken 45 days after vaccination. The source of these receptors is a man in his forties or fifties who received an inactivated influenza vaccine.

This clonotype was counted at least ten times. The DNA of the CDR3 is TGCGCCAGCAGCTTGGGACCGGGGACAGGGGATGCTTTCTTT. Translating it yields CASSLGPGTGDAFF. The V gene is TRBV5-1, the J gene TRBJ1-1, with 10 nucleotides matching TRBD1. Germline V gives CDR1 SGHRS, CDR2 YFSETQ. V shed 0 bases, J shed 11 bases, and the junction held 7 bases outside the gene matches. The CDR3 covers 14 residues. The complete variable domain, with remaining parts taken from reference TRBV5-1 and TRBJ1-1, reads KAGVTQTPRYLIKTRGQQVTLSCSPISGHRSVSWYQQTPGQGLQFLFEYFSETQRNKGNFPGRFSGRQFSNSRSEMNVSTLELGDSALYLCASSLGPGTGDAFFGQGTRLTVV.

This clonotype was detected ten times or more. The chain links TRBV5-1 to TRBJ2-1; D is possibly TRBD2 (6 bases). CDR1 and CDR2 from the germline V gene are SGHRS and YFSETQ. The CDR3 runs 16 residues. V lost 4 bases and J lost 3, with 17 bases in between. In DNA, the CDR3 is TGCGCCAGCAGCACATCCAGCCGGGGGAACTACAATGAGCAGTTCTTC. Translated: CASSTSSRGNYNEQFF.

The chain carries TRBV4-1 and TRBJ2-3; D might be TRBD1 or TRBD2, each matching 5 bases. Germline values: CDR1 MGHRA, CDR2 YSYEKL. V was clipped by 1 base and J by 3 bases, with 11 bases between them. This CDR3 comprises 15 residues. CDR3 in amino acids: CASSQGGIGTDTQYF. CDR3 in DNA: TGCGCCAGCAGCCAAGGGGGGATAGGGACAGATACGCAGTATTTT.

The chain joins TRBV3-1 to TRBJ1-6, with 10 bases that match TRBD1. The CDR3 sequence is 17 residues long. Germline loops: CDR1 LGHDT, CDR2 YNNKEL (reference sequence). The junction had 7 bases not matched to a gene; V was cut back by 0 bases and J by 8 bases. As DNA, the CDR3 is TGTGCCAGCAGCCAAGACCAACCGGGACAGGGGTATTCACCCCTCCACTTT. This encodes CASSQDQPGQGYSPLHF. The entire variable domain, with the rest obtained from reference TRBV3-1 and TRBJ1-6, is as follows: DTAVSQTPKYLVTQMGNDKSIKCEQNLGHDTMYWYKQDSKKFLKIMFSYNNKELIINETVPNRFSPKSPDKAHLNLHINSLELGDSAVYFCASSQDQPGQGYSPLHFGNGTRLTVT.

A few counts support this clonotype. The J gene is TRBJ1-5, the V gene TRBV27; D is perhaps TRBD1 (6 bases). The CDR3 loop spans 15 amino acids. The germline V and J ends were trimmed by 0 bases and 7 bases, with 13 bases remaining between them. In germline, CDR1 is MNHEY, CDR2 SMNVEV (reference sequence). The CDR3 loop reads CASSLSNGGLQPQHF. DNA of the CDR3: TGTGCCAGCAGTTTATCCAACGGGGGCTTGCAGCCCCAGCATTTT.

This clonotype was observed a few times. The chain has TRBV12-3 or TRBV12-4 and TRBJ2-3; the D is unclear. The CDR3 has 13 residues. Trimming took off 8 bases at V and 3 bases at J, with 12 bases between the two ends. CDR3 protein: CASAVLLTDTQYF. The DNA of the CDR3 is TGTGCCAGCGCGGTCCTCTTAACAGATACGCAGTATTTT.

There are many counts of this clonotype. This chain connects TRBV29-1 to TRBJ2-5; 7 positions match TRBD1. V dropped 5 bases and J dropped 4; count of bases not matched to a gene: 7. There are 13 residues in the CDR3. CDR1 is SQVTM, CDR2 ANQGSEA, per germline. CDR3 residues: CSVWTGAGETQYF. The CDR3 nucleotides are TGCAGCGTTTGGACAGGCGCGGGAGAGACCCAGTACTTC.